This T cell receptor beta chain was profiled in a study of shared clonotypes between healthy human individuals. After removal of 4 bases from V and 4 bases from J, the junction contained 9 bases not matched to a gene. Germline assignment: CDR1 ENHRY and CDR2 SYGVKD. This CDR3 is built from 16 residues. Produced via immunoSEQ multiplex PCR; TCRdb's table is partial and in-frame only. The table includes around 530,000 clones, around three quarters detected once. Within Nashville, Tennessee resided all donors, each a Caucasian adult. The unsorted samples had tens of millions of PBMCs used for genomic DNA.

The sequence was obtained from a woman aged 40 to 50 in good health. Some clones in this sample may be carry-over from other donors' samples. The specimen was PBMCs. The chain recombines TRBV10-3 with TRBJ2-3; 9 bases are shared with TRBD1. DNA of the CDR3: TGTGCCATCAGTGCGATTCACAGGGGGCGCGCAGATACGCAGTATTTT. This translates into CAISAIHRGRADTQYF.